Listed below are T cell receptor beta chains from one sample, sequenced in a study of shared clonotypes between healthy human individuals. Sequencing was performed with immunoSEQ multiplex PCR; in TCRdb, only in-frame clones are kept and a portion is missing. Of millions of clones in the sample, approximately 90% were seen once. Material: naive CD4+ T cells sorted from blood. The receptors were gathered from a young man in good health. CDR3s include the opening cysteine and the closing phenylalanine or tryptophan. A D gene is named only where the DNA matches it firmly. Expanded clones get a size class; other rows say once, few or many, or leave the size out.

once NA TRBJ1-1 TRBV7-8 CASSLAGMNTEAFF TGTGCCAGCAGCTTAGCAGGGATGAACACTGAAGCTTTCTTT
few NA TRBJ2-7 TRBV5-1 CASSLEGGKYF TGCGCCAGCAGCTTGGAAGGAGGGAAGTACTTC
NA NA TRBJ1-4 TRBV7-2 CASSLGGEKLFF TGTGCCAGCAGCTTAGGGGGTGAAAAACTGTTTTTT
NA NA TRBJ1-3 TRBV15 CATSRDRVHTIYF TGTGCCACCAGCAGAGATCGGGTCCACACCATATATTTT
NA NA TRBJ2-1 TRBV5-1 CASSLEAPSSYNEQFF TGCGCCAGCAGCTTGGAAGCTCCCAGCTCCTACAATGAGCAGTTCTTC
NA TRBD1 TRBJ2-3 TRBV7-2 CASSVGQGRPTDTQYF TGTGCCAGCAGTGTCGGACAGGGTCGACCCACAGATACGCAGTATTTT
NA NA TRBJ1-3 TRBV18 CASSQGRGSGNTIYF TGTGCCAGCTCACAAGGACGAGGCTCTGGAAACACCATATATTTT
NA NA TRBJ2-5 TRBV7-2 CASSPAETQYF TGTGCCAGCAGCCCTGCAGAGACCCAGTACTTC
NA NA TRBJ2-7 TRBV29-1 CSGRGGPGGWYEQYF TGCAGCGGCCGTGGGGGTCCGGGGGGCTGGTACGAGCAGTACTTC
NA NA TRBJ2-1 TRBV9 CASRGSFAYNEQFF TGTGCCAGCAGGGGGAGTTTTGCCTACAATGAGCAGTTCTTC
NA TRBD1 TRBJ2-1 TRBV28 CASSLGTGAYNEQFF TGTGCCAGCAGTTTAGGGACAGGCGCGTACAATGAGCAGTTCTTC
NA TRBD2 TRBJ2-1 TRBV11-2 CASGSSGRGSYNEQFF TGTGCCAGCGGAAGTAGCGGGAGGGGGTCCTACAATGAGCAGTTCTTC
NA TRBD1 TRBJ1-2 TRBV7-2 CASSLSGTAGTGYTF TGTGCCAGCAGCTTAAGTGGGACAGCTGGGACTGGCTACACCTTC
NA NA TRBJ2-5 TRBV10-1 CASSESGGQETQYF TGCGCCAGCAGTGAGTCTGGGGGTCAAGAGACCCAGTACTTC
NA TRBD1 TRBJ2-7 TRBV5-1 CASSPRTGAYEQYF TGCGCCAGCAGCCCGCGGACAGGGGCCTACGAGCAGTACTTC
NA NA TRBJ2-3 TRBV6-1 CASSRLTDTQYF TGTGCCAGCAGTCGTCTAACAGATACGCAGTATTTT
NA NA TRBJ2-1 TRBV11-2 CASSSPFNEQFF TGTGCCAGCAGCTCCCCATTCAATGAGCAGTTCTTC
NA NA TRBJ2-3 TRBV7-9 CASSLVTYTDTQYF TGTGCCAGCAGCTTAGTGACTTACACAGATACGCAGTATTTT
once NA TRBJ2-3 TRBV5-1 CASSPPGSTRGQYF TGCGCCAGCAGCCCTCCGGGATCCACCCGCGGGCAGTATTTT
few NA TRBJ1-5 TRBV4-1 CASSQDNNQPQHF TGCGCCAGCAGCCAAGATAACAATCAGCCCCAGCATTTT
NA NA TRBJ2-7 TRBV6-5 CASRARDTGYEQYF TGTGCCAGCAGAGCCCGGGACACCGGCTACGAGCAGTACTTC
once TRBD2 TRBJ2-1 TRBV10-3 CAISEWSGGNNEQFF TGTGCCATCAGTGAGTGGTCGGGAGGAAACAATGAGCAGTTCTTC
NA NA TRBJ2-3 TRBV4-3 CASSQVPSVGTDTQYF TGCGCCAGCAGCCAAGTTCCAAGCGTGGGCACAGATACGCAGTATTTT
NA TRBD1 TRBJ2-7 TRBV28 CASSLRTGPLEQYF TGTGCCAGCAGTCTCAGGACAGGGCCACTCGAGCAGTACTTC
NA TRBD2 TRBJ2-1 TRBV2 CASSELAGVGNEQFF TGTGCCAGCAGTGAACTAGCGGGAGTGGGCAATGAGCAGTTCTTC
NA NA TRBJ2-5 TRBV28 CASSLGGAETQYF TGTGCCAGCAGTTTAGGGGGGGCAGAGACCCAGTACTTC
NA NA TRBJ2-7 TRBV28 CASSLTGEQYF TGTGCCAGCAGTTTAACCGGCGAGCAGTACTTC
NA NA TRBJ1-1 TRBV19 CASSIGSPVEAFF TGTGCCAGTAGTATTGGAAGCCCGGTTGAAGCTTTCTTT
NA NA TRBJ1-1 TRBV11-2 CASSLLGGTEAFF TGTGCCAGCAGCTTGCTTGGGGGGACTGAAGCTTTCTTT
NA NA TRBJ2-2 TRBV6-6 CASSNQGSGELFF TGTGCCAGCAGTAACCAGGGGTCCGGGGAGCTGTTTTTT
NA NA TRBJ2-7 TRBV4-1 CASSQAGPGVYEQYF TGCGCCAGCAGCCAAGCCGGGCCGGGCGTCTACGAGCAGTACTTC
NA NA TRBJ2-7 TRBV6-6 CASSYPDTLSYEQYF TGTGCCAGCAGTTACCCGGACACGCTCTCCTACGAGCAGTACTTC
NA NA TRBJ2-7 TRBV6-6 CASRRGLDYEQYF TGTGCCAGCAGGAGGGGGTTGGACTACGAGCAGTACTTC
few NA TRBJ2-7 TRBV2 CASSEGGYEQYF TGTGCCAGCAGTGAAGGGGGCTACGAGCAGTACTTC
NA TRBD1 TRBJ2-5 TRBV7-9 CASSFMTGVGTQYF TGTGCCAGCAGCTTTATGACAGGGGTCGGGACCCAGTACTTC
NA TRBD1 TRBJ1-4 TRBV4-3 CASSQVLWTGGNEKLFF TGCGCCAGCAGCCAAGTGTTGTGGACAGGGGGGAATGAAAAACTGTTTTTT
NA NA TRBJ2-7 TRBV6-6 CASSSQGYEQYF TGTGCCAGCAGTTCTCAGGGCTACGAGCAGTACTTC